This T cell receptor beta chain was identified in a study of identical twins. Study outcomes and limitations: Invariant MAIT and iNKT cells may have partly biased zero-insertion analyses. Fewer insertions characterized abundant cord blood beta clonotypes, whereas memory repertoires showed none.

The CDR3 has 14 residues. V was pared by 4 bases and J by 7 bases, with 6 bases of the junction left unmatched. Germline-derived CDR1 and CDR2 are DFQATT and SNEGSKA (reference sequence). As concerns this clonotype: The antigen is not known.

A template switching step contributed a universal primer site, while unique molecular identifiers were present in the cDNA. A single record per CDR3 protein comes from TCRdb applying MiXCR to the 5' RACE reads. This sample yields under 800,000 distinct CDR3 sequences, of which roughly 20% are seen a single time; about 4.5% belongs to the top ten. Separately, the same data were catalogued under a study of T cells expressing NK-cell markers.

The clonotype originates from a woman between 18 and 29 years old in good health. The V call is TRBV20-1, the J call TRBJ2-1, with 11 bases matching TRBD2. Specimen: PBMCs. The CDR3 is CSATGTSGTNEQFF. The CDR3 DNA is TGCAGTGCTACCGGGACTAGCGGAACAAATGAGCAGTTCTTC.